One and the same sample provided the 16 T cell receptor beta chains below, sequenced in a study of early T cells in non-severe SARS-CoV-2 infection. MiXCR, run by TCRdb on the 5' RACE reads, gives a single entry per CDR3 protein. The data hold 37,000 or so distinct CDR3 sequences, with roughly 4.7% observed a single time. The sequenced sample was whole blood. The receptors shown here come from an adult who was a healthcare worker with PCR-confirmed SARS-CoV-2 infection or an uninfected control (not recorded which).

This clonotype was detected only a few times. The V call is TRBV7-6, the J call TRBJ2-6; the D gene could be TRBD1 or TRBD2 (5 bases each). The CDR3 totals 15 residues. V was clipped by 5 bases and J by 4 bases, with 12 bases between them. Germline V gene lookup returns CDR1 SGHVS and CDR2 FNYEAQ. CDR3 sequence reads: CASSQRGTGANVLTF. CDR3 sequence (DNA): TGTGCCAGCAGCCAGAGAGGGACCGGGGCCAACGTCCTGACTTTC.

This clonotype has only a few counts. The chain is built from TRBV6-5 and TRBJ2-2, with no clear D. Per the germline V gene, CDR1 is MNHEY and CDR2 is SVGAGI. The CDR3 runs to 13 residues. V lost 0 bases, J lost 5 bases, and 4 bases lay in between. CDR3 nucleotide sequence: TGTGCCAGCAGTTACTCAGGAACCGGGGAGCTGTTTTTT. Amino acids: CASSYSGTGELFF.

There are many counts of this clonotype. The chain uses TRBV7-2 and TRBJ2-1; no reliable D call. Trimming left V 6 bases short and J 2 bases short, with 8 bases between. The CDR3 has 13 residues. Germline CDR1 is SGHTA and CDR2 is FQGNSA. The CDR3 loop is CASRRPTYNEQFF. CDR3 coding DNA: TGTGCCAGCAGACGACCAACCTACAATGAGCAGTTCTTC.

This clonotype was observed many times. The CDR3 nucleotides read TGTGCCAGCAGCCGGGGGCGGGGAGCATACAATGAGCAGTTCTTC. Its protein is CASSRGRGAYNEQFF. The chain couples TRBV11-2 to TRBJ2-1; perhaps D is TRBD1 or TRBD2 (6 bases each). Between the trimmed V and J ends, which lost 5 bases and 4 bases, there was a span of 15 bases. This CDR3 comprises 15 residues. Germline CDR1 and CDR2: SGHAT and FQNNGV.

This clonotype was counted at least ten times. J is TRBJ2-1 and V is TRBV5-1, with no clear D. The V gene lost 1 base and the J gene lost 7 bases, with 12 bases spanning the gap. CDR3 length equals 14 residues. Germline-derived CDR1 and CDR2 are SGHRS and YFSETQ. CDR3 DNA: TGCGCCAGCAGCTTGCAACCGGTTGGGAATGAGCAGTTCTTC. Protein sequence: CASSLQPVGNEQFF.

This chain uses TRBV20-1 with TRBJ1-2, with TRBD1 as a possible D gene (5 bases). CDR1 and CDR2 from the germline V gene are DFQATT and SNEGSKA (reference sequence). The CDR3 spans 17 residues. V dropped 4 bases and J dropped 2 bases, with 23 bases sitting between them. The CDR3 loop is CSAKSPDLPSGNYGYTF. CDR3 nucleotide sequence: TGCAGTGCTAAATCACCGGACCTACCCTCAGGGAACTATGGCTACACCTTC.

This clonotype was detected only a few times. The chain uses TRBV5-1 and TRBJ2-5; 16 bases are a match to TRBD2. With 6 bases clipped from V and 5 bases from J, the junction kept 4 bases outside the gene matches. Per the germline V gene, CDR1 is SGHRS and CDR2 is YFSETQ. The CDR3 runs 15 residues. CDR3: CASTGLAGGPETQYF. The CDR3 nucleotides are TGCGCCAGCACGGGACTAGCGGGGGGGCCCGAGACCCAGTACTTC.

The chain's CDR3 is CASSVTLAGPGEQYF. The CDR3, as DNA: TGTGCCAGCAGTGTTACTCTAGCGGGCCCGGGAGAGCAGTACTTC. V gene TRBV2 combines with J gene TRBJ2-7; 8 positions agree with TRBD2. CDR3 size: 15 residues. The V and J ends lost 4 bases and 7 bases, in that order; junction bases with no gene match: 12. Germline CDR1 SNHLY, CDR2 FYNNEI.

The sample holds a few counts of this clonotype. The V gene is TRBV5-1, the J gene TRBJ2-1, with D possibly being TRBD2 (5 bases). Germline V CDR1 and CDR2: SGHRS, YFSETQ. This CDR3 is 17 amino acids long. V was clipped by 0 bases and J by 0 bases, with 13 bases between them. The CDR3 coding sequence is TGCGCCAGCAGCTTGGCCCCCCTAGGGAGCTCCTACAATGAGCAGTTCTTC. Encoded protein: CASSLAPLGSSYNEQFF.

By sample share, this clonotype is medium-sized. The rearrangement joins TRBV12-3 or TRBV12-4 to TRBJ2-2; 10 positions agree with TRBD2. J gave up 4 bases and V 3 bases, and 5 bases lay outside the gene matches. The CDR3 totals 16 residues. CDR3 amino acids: CASSFAAGGGTGELFF. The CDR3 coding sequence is TGTGCCAGCAGTTTCGCAGCGGGAGGGGGCACCGGGGAGCTGTTTTTT.

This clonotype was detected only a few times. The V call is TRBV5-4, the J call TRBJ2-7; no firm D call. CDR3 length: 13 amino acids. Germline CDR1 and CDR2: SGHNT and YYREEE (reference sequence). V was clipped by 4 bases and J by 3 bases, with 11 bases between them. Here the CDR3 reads CASSPGVLYEQYF. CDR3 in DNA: TGTGCCAGCAGCCCCGGAGTGCTCTACGAGCAGTACTTC.

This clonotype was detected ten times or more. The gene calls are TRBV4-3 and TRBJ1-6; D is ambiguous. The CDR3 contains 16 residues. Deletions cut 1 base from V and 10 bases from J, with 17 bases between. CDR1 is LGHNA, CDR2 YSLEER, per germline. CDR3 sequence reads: CASSQVTGSLRSPLHF. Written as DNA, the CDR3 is TGCGCCAGCAGCCAAGTAACCGGCAGTTTAAGGTCACCCCTCCACTTT.

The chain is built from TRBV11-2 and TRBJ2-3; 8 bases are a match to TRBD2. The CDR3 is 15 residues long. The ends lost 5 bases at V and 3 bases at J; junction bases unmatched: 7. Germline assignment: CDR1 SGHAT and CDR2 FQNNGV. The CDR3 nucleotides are TGTGCCAGCAGCCCCGCGGGCGGGGGGACAGATACGCAGTATTTT. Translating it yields CASSPAGGGTDTQYF.

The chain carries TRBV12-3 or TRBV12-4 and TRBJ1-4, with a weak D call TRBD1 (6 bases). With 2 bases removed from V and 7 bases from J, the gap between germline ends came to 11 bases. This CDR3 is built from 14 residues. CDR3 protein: CASSLRTASEKLFF. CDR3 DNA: TGTGCCAGCAGTTTACGGACAGCGTCTGAAAAACTGTTTTTT.

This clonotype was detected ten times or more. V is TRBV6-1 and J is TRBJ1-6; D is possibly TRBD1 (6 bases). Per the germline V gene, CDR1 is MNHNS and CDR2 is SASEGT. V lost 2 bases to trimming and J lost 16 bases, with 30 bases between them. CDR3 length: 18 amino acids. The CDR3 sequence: CASSESNVRDTRGQPLHF. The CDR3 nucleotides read TGTGCCAGCAGTGAATCCAACGTCCGGGACACGCGGGGTCAGCCACTCCACTTT.

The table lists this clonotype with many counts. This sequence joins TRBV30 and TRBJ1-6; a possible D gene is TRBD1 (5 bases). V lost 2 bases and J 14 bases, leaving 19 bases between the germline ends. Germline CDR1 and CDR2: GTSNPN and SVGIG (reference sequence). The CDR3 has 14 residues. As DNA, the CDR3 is TGTGCCTGGAGTTACCGGGACGGGGCTCGAGCCCTCCACTTT. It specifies CAWSYRDGARALHF.